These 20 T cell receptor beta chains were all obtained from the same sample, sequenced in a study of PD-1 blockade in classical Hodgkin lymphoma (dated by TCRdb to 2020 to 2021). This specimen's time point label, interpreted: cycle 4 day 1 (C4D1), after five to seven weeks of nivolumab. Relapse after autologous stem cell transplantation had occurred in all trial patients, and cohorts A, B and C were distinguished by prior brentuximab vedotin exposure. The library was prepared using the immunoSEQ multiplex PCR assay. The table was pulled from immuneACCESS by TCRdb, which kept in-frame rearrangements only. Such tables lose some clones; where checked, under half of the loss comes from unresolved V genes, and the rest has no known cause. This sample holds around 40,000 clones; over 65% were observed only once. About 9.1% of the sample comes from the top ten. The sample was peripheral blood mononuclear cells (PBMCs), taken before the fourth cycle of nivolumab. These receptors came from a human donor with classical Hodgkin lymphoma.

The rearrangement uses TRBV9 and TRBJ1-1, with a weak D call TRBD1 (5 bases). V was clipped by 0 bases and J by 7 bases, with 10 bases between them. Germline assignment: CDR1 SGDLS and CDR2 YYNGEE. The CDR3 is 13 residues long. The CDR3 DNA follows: TGTGCCAGCAGCGTAGTATGGGGCGGTGAAGCTTTCTTT. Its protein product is CASSVVWGGEAFF. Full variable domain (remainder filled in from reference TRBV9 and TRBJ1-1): DSGVTQTPKHLITATGQRVTLRCSPRSGDLSVYWYQQSLDQGLQFLIQYYNGEERAKGNILERFSAQQFPDLHSELNLSSLELGDSALYFCASSVVWGGEAFFGQGTRLTVV.

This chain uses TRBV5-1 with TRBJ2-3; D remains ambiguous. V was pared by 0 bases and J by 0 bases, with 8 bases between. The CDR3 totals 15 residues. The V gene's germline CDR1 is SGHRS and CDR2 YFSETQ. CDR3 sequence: CASSLALDSTDTQYF. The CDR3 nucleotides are TGCGCCAGCAGCTTGGCCCTAGACAGCACAGATACGCAGTATTTT. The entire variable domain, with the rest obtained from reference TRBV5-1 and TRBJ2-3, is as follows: KAGVTQTPRYLIKTRGQQVTLSCSPISGHRSVSWYQQTPGQGLQFLFEYFSETQRNKGNFPGRFSGRQFSNSRSEMNVSTLELGDSALYLCASSLALDSTDTQYFGPGTRLTVL.

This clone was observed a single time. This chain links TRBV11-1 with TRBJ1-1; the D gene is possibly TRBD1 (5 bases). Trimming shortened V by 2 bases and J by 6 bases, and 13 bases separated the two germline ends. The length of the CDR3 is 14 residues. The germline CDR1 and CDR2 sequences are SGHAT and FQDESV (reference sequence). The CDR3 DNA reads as TGTGCCAGCAGCTTATTACAGGAGGGTCCTGAAGCTTTCTTT. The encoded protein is CASSLLQEGPEAFF.

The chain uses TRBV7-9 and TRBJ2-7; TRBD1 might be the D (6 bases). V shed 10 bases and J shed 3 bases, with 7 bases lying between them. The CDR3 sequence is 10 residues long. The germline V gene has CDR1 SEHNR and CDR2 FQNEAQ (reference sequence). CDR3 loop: CAKQGYEQYF. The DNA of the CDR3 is TGTGCCAAACAGGGCTACGAGCAGTACTTC.

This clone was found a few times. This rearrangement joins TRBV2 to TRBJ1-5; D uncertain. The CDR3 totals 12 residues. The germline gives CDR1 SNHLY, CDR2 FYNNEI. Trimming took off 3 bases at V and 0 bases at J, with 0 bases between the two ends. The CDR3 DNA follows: TGTGCCAGCAGTGATAGCAATCAGCCCCAGCATTTT. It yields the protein CASSDSNQPQHF.

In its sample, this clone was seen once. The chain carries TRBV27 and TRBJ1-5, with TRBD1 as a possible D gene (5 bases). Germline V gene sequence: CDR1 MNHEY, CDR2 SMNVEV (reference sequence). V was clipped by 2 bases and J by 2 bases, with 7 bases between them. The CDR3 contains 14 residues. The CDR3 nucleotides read TGTGCCAGCAGTTTAGGAGGGGGCAATCAGCCCCAGCATTTT. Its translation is CASSLGGGNQPQHF.

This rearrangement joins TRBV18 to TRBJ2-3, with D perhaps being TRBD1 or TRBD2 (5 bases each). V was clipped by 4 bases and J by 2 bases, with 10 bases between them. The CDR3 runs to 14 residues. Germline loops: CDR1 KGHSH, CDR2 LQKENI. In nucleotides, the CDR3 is TGTGCCAGCTCACAGGGACCAAACACAGATACGCAGTATTTT. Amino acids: CASSQGPNTDTQYF.

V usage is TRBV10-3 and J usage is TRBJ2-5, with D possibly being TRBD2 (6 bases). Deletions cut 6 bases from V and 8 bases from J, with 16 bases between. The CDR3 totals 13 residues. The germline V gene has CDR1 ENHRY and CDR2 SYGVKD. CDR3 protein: CAIRAGPEDTQYF. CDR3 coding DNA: TGTGCCATCAGGGCGGGACCAGAGGATACCCAGTACTTC.

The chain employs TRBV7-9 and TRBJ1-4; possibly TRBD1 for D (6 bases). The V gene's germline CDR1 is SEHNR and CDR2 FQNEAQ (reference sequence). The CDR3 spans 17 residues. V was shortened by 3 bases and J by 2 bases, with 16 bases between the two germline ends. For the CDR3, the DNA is TGTGCCAGCAGCTTTTTTGGTCCGGGGGCCACTAATGAAAAACTGTTTTTT. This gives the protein CASSFFGPGATNEKLFF.

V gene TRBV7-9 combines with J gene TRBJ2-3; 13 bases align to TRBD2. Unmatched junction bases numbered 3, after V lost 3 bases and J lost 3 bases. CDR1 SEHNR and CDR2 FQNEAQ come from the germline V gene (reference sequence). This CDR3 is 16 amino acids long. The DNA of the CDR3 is TGTGCCAGCAGCTTTGGGACTAGCGGGGTGACAGATACGCAGTATTTT. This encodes CASSFGTSGVTDTQYF.

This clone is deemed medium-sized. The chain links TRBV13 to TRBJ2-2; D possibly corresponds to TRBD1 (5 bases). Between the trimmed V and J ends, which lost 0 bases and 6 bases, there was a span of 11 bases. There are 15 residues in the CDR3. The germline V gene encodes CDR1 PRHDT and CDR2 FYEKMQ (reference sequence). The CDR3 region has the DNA TGTGCCAGCAGCTTAGGAGGGGAAGTCGCCGGGGAGCTGTTTTTT. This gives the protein CASSLGGEVAGELFF.

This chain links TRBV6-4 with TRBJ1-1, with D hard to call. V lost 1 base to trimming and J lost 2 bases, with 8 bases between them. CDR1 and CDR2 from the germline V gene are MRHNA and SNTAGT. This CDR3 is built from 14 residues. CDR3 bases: TGTGCCAGCAGTGACTATAGCCTTAACACTGAAGCTTTCTTT. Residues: CASSDYSLNTEAFF.

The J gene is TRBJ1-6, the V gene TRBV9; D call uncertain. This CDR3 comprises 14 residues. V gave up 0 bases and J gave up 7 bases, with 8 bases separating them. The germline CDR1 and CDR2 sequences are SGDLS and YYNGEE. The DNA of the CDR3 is TGTGCCAGCAGCGTAGGCCCGCGGAATTCACCCCTCCACTTT. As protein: CASSVGPRNSPLHF. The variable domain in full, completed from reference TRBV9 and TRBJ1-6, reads DSGVTQTPKHLITATGQRVTLRCSPRSGDLSVYWYQQSLDQGLQFLIQYYNGEERAKGNILERFSAQQFPDLHSELNLSSLELGDSALYFCASSVGPRNSPLHFGNGTRLTVT.

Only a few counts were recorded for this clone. CDR3 region: CASSYLPGGTGELFF. The CDR3 DNA sequence: TGTGCCAGCAGTTACCTCCCAGGGGGCACCGGGGAGCTGTTTTTT. This chain uses TRBV6-5 with TRBJ2-2; the match to TRBD1 covers 7 bases. V dropped 2 bases and J dropped 4; count of bases not matched to a gene: 4. This CDR3 region has 15 residues. Germline V gene data show CDR1 as MNHEY and CDR2 as SVGAGI.

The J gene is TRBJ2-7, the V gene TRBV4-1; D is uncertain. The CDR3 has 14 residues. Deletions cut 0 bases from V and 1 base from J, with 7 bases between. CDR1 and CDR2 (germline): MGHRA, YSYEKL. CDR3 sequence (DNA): TGCGCCAGCAGCCAAGAAGACGAATCCTACGAGCAGTACTTC. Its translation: CASSQEDESYEQYF.

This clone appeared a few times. CDR3 nucleotide sequence: TGCAGTGCTGTGGGGGACACTGAAGCTTTCTTT. This sequence encodes CSAVGDTEAFF. This chain links TRBV20-1 with TRBJ1-1; possibly TRBD1 for D (5 bases). The CDR3 is 11 residues long. V was shortened by 5 bases and J by 3 bases, with 7 bases between the two germline ends. Germline-derived CDR1 and CDR2 are DFQATT and SNEGSKA (reference sequence).

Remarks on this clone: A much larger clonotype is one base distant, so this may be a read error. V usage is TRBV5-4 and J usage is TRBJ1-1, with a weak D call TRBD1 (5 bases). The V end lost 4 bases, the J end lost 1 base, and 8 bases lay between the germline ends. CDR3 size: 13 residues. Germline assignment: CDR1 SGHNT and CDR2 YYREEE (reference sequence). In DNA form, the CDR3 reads TGTGCCAGCAGCCTGGGGGGGAACACTGAAGCTTTCTTT. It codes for CASSLGGNTEAFF.

CDR3 nucleotide sequence: TGTGCCAGTCCCCCTCGGACTCCCCACATATTTCAAGAGACCCAGTACTTC. It yields the protein CASPPRTPHIFQETQYF. The V and J genes are TRBV6-4 and TRBJ2-5; D is possibly TRBD2 (5 bases). Deletions cut 9 bases from V and 2 bases from J, with 25 bases between. The CDR3 spans 17 residues. Germline CDR1 reads MRHNA; CDR2 reads SNTAGT.

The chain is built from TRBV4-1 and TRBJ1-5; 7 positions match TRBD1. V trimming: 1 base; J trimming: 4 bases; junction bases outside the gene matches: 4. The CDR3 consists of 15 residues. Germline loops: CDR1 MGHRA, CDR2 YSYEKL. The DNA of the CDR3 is TGCGCCAGCAGCCAAGGACAGGGCAGGAATCAGCCCCAGCATTTT. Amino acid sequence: CASSQGQGRNQPQHF.

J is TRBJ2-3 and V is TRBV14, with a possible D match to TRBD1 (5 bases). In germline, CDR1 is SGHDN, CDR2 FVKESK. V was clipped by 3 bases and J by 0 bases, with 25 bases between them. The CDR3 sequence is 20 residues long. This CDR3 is CASSQRPTAYLPSSTDTQYF. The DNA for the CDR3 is TGTGCCAGCAGCCAGAGGCCGACAGCGTACCTACCTTCTAGCACAGATACGCAGTATTTT.